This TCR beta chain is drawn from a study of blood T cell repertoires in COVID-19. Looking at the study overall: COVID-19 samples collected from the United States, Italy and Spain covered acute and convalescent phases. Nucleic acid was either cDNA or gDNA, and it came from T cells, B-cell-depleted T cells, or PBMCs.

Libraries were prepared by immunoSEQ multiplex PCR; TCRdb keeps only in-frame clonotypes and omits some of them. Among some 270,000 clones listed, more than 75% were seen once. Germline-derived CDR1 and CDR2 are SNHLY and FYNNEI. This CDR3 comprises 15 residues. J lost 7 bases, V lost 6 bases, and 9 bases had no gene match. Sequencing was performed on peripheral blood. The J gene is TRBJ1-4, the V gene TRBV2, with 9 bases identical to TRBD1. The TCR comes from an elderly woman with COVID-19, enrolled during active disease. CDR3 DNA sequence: TGTGCCAGCAGACTACAGGGGGCCTCGGTTGAAAAACTGTTTTTT. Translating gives CASRLQGASVEKLFF.